Here is one TCR beta chain with its context. This clonotype was recorded a few times. No cognate antigen has been identified for it. Base qualities were left out, and no much larger clone turns up one base away. The data belong to a study of T-cell reconstitution after alpha-beta-depleted transplantation in children (dated by TCRdb to about 2016). General notes on the study: T-cell immune reconstitution after TCRalphabeta/CD19-depleted allogeneic hematopoietic cell transplantation in children was quantitatively tracked in the study by means of TCR repertoire profiling. The paper as a whole reports these results and caveats: In some patients, high TCRbeta diversity at day 60 was attributed to recipient T cells and intrathymic progenitors that had survived conditioning. About two months after transplant, the apparently early recovery of alphabetaT-cell counts reportedly depended on just several hundred clones that had expanded rapidly and came from non-depleted graft cells. Hyperexpanded clone frequencies declined over subsequent months; after one year, T-cell counts and TCRbeta diversity were mostly attributed to newly produced T cells.

Libraries were constructed by PCR. TCRdb names Illumina HiSeq 2500 as the instrument used. Molecular barcoding was employed in the preparation of TCR libraries, with unique molecular identifiers being used to normalize TCRbeta repertoire quantification. TCRdb trimmed the raw reads at Q25, called clones with MiXCR and kept productive beta chains. Each CDR3 protein appears once, grouped with its most common genes and DNA. Within this sample are around 700,000 distinct CDR3 sequences, with less than 15% of them counted one time only. 0.79% of the sample rests with the top ten. The treatment or condition label corresponds to: allogeneic hematopoietic cell transplantation with graft depleted of TCRalphabeta T cells and CD19 B cells. TCRalphabeta/CD19-depleted allogeneic hematopoietic cell grafts were given to the transplant recipients, all of whom were children. Relative to germline, V is 4 bases shorter and J is 4 bases shorter, with 12 bases between their ends. The CDR3 sequence holds 14 residues, the cysteine and phenylalanine included. Only CDR3 DNA remains: 42 bases, in frame from the first base. CDR1 and CDR2, per the germline V gene, are SGHDT and YYEEEE.

This chain is built from TRBV5-6 and TRBJ2-1, with the D gene not clear enough to name. This receptor was obtained from a girl aged 2-15 years with congenital amegakaryocytic thrombocytopenia, due to receive a stem cell transplant. The specimen was PBMCs, collected before TCRalphabeta/CD19-depleted stem cell transplant. CDR3 loop: CASSPDAGYNEQFF. The nucleotide sequence reads as follows: TGTGCCAGCAGCCCGGACGCAGGATACAATGAGCAGTTCTTC.